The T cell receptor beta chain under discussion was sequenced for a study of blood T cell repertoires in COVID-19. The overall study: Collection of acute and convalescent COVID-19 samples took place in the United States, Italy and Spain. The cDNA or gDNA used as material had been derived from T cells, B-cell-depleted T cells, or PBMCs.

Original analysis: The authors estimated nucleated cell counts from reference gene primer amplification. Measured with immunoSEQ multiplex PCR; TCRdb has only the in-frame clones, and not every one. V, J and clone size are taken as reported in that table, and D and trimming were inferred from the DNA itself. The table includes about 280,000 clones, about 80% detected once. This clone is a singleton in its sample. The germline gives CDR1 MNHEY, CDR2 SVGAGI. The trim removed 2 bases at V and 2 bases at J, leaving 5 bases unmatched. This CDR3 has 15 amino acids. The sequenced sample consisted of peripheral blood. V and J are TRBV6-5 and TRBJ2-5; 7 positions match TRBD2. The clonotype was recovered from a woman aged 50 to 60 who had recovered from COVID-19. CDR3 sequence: CASSYHAGAQETQYF. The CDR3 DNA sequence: TGTGCCAGCAGTTACCATGCGGGAGCTCAAGAGACCCAGTACTTC.